These T cell receptor beta chains were read from a single sample in a study of blood T cell repertoires in COVID-19. Clones were read by immunoSEQ multiplex PCR, and TCRdb kept only the in-frame ones, dropping some. The sample contains 250,000 to 300,000 clones, around 86% of which appear only once. The sequenced sample was peripheral blood. Receptor source: a young man with active or convalescent COVID-19. Each CDR3 is given with its conserved first and last residue. D genes are given only for firm matches. Size values are once, few and many counts, or a class for expanded clones, and some rows have none.

TRBJ1-1	few	TRBD1	TRBV7-9	CASSFKGQETEAFF	TGTGCCAGCAGCTTTAAGGGACAGGAAACTGAAGCTTTCTTT
TRBJ1-1	once	-	TRBV5-4	CASTWRPRAPEAFF	TGTGCCAGCACTTGGAGACCCAGAGCCCCTGAAGCTTTCTTT
TRBJ2-7	-	-	TRBV4-3	CASSQDGGGPNYEQYF	TGCGCCAGCAGCCAAGATGGGGGCGGACCGAACTACGAGCAGTACTTC
TRBJ1-2	-	TRBD1	TRBV5-8	CASRTRDRVGYTF	TGTGCCAGCAGGACCCGGGACAGGGTTGGCTACACCTTC
TRBJ2-5	-	-	TRBV7-2	CASSLGVGTGETQYF	TGTGCCAGCAGCCTCGGGGTGGGTACGGGGGAGACCCAGTACTTC
TRBJ1-4	-	-	TRBV28	CASRDGQNEKLFF	TGTGCCAGCAGGGACGGACAGAATGAAAAACTGTTTTTT
TRBJ1-2	-	-	TRBV19	CAHNKRGRGGYTF	TGTGCTCATAATAAGCGGGGCCGGGGTGGCTACACCTTC
TRBJ2-5	-	TRBD2	TRBV5-1	CASSLTGGEAQYF	TGCGCCAGCAGCCTAACCGGGGGGGAGGCCCAGTACTTC
TRBJ2-2	-	-	TRBV6-2/TRBV6-3	CASSTGGANTGELFF	TGTGCCAGCAGCACCGGAGGCGCGAACACCGGGGAGCTGTTTTTT
TRBJ1-6	-	-	TRBV28	CATVERNNSPLHF	TGTGCCACAGTTGAACGTAATAATTCACCCCTCCACTTT
TRBJ1-1	-	-	TRBV6-5	CASSLSFFSNTEAFF	TGTGCCAGCAGCCTCTCTTTCTTCTCGAACACTGAAGCTTTCTTT
TRBJ2-2	-	TRBD2	TRBV28	CASSLPSGGSNRELFF	TGTGCCAGCAGTCTGCCTAGCGGGGGATCTAACCGGGAGCTGTTTTTT
TRBJ2-7	-	-	TRBV6-2/TRBV6-3	CASSRPVSYEQYF	TGTGCCAGCAGCCGCCCGGTTTCCTACGAGCAGTACTTC
TRBJ2-7	once	-	TRBV5-1	CASSLRTLDGGFYEQYF	TGCGCCAGCAGCTTGAGGACCCTGGATGGGGGCTTCTACGAGCAGTACTTC
TRBJ2-7	few	-	TRBV9	CASSVEGAGSTYEQYF	TGTGCCAGCAGCGTAGAGGGGGCGGGGTCAACCTACGAGCAGTACTTC
TRBJ1-3	-	TRBD1	TRBV7-2	CASSTPTGAGGNTIYF	TGTGCCAGCAGCACCCCGACAGGGGCAGGTGGAAACACCATATATTTT
TRBJ2-5	-	-	TRBV6-4	CASSDSAGQTQYF	TGTGCCAGCAGTGACTCGGCAGGGCAGACCCAGTACTTC